These 7 T cell receptor beta chains were sequenced from one sample in a study of OX40 agonist ivuxolimab in advanced cancers. The assay was immunoSEQ multiplex PCR, and TCRdb's table has in-frame clones only and misses some. The sample lists 70,000 to 80,000 clones, 88% seen once, with under 1% in the top ten. The starting material was CD4+ or CD8+ T cells sorted from blood, obtained in a trial of the OX40 agonist ivuxolimab. Receptor source: an adult with an advanced solid tumor such as melanoma, head and neck, liver or kidney cancer.

The chain has TRBV7-8 and TRBJ2-7, with TRBD1 identical over 9 bases. This CDR3 comprises 13 residues. CDR1 and CDR2 (germline): SGHVS, FQNEAQ. J gave up 4 bases and V 4 bases, and 2 bases lay outside the gene matches. The CDR3 DNA reads as TGTGCCAGCAGCTGGGGACAGGGTTACGAGCAGTACTTC. Translating gives CASSWGQGYEQYF.

A single count supports this clone. The chain has TRBV4-1 and TRBJ1-4, with TRBD1 identical over 9 bases. The CDR3 is 15 amino acids. Germline V gene data show CDR1 as MGHRA and CDR2 as YSYEKL. Losses at the gene ends were 0 bases for V and 7 bases for J; bases not matched to a gene: 3. CDR3: CASSQEGTGTEKLFF. The CDR3 DNA reads as TGCGCCAGCAGCCAAGAAGGGACAGGGACTGAAAAACTGTTTTTT.

This clone was seen only once. This chain uses TRBV2 with TRBJ2-3; either TRBD1 or TRBD2 may supply D (5 bases each). In germline, CDR1 is SNHLY, CDR2 FYNNEI. V was shortened by 7 bases and J by 4 bases, with 24 bases between the two germline ends. The CDR3 has 17 amino acids. CDR3 sequence: CASTPLGRTKGADTQYF. CDR3 nucleotide sequence: TGTGCCAGCACGCCATTGGGACGGACCAAAGGCGCAGATACGCAGTATTTT.

V and J are TRBV7-2 and TRBJ2-5; 9 bases are a match to TRBD1. The CDR3 runs to 18 residues. CDR1 is SGHTA, CDR2 FQGNSA, per germline. With 2 bases clipped from V and 1 base from J, the junction kept 11 bases outside the gene matches. CDR3 nucleotide sequence: TGTGCCAGCAGCTTAAGGAGGGGACAGGGTGGCGGCCAAGAGACCCAGTACTTC. This encodes CASSLRRGQGGGQETQYF.

The CDR3 nucleotides read TGTGCCATCAGTCGGACTAGCGGGGGCCAAGAGACCCAGTACTTC. Encoded protein: CAISRTSGGQETQYF. This chain joins TRBV10-3 and TRBJ2-5; 13 nucleotides line up with TRBD2. Per germline, CDR1 ENHRY and CDR2 SYGVKD. V gave up 5 bases and J gave up 1 base; unmatched junction bases: 1. The CDR3 runs to 15 residues.

CDR3 DNA: TGTGCCAGCAGTCTCCCCGGGGAGGCCCAAGAGACCCAGTACTTC. This encodes CASSLPGEAQETQYF. The V and J genes are TRBV28 and TRBJ2-5; D is possibly TRBD2 (6 bases). V shed 5 bases and J shed 1 base, with 14 bases lying between them. Germline V lookup: CDR1 MDHEN, CDR2 SYDVKM. The CDR3 totals 15 residues.

This chain joins TRBV2 and TRBJ2-5, with D tentatively TRBD2 (6 bases). The CDR3 is made up of 14 amino acids. Trimming removed 3 bases at V and 4 bases at J, with 12 bases between. Germline assignment: CDR1 SNHLY and CDR2 FYNNEI. DNA for the CDR3: TGTGCCAGCAGTGACCTGGGAGGAGGAGAGACCCAGTACTTC. Its translation: CASSDLGGGETQYF.